Here is one TCR beta chain with its context. Its cognate antigen is unknown. Extracted RNA was reverse transcribed into cDNA, the sequencing template. Data came from immunoSEQ multiplex PCR; TCRdb stores just in-frame clones and leaves some out. The sample includes more than 150,000 clones, around 50% of them seen just once. This sample is part of a study of CD8+ T cells in alopecia areata. In the study overall: Treated patients were given oral tofacitinib, which was dosed at 5 to 10 mg twice daily. Study findings and constraints: It was less clear whether patients shared TCRs than it was in mice, possibly because of HLA. Sequencing of scalp tissue also captures the resident alphabeta T cells of normal skin.

Trimming removed 2 bases from V and 7 bases from J; junction bases left unmatched: 6. Germline CDR1 GTSNPN, CDR2 SVGIG (reference sequence). The CDR3 length is 13 residues. The chain couples TRBV30 to TRBJ1-2, with 8 bases identical to TRBD1. This specimen consisted of CD4+ T cells sorted from blood, obtained at week 0. The receptor was derived from a human donor with alopecia areata. The CDR3: CAWSNGQGLGYTF. DNA for the CDR3: TGTGCCTGGAGTAACGGACAGGGCCTTGGCTACACCTTC.